This record concerns one T cell receptor (beta chain) sequence. Primers included in the PCR were 60 Vbeta and 13 Jbeta primers. The protocol was immunoSEQ multiplex PCR, while the TCRdb copy is restricted to in-frame clones and leaves out a portion. The sample contains 70,000 to 95,000 clones, roughly 80% of which appear only once. V was clipped by 3 bases and J by 0 bases, with 12 bases between them. In germline, CDR1 is SGHNT, CDR2 YENEEA. The CDR3 has 16 residues. This specimen belongs to a study of cytomegalovirus exposure and HLA in healthy donors. The chain combines TRBV11-3 with TRBJ1-5; D ambiguous. The receptor's source is a woman in her twenties or thirties in good health and CMV-seronegative. The sequencing sample was made of PBMCs. The CDR3 DNA sequence: TGTGCCAGCAGCTTGGTCGGGGATTATAGCAATCAGCCCCAGCATTTT. It translates to CASSLVGDYSNQPQHF.